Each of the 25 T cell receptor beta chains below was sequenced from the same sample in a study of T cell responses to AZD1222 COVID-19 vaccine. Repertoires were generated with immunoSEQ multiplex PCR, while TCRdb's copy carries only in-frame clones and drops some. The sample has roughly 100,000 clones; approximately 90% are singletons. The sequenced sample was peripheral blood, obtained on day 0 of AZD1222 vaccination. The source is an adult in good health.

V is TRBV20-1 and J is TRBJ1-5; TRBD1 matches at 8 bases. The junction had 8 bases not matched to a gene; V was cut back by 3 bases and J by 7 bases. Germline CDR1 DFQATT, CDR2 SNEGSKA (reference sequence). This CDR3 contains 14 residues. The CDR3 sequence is CSASSQGAGQPQHF. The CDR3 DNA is TGCAGTGCTAGTTCTCAGGGGGCTGGACAGCCCCAGCATTTT.

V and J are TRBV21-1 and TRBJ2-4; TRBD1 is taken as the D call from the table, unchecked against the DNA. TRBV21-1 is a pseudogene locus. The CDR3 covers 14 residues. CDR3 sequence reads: CASSKVRGPNIQYF. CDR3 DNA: TGTGCCAGCAGCAAAGTTAGGGGGCCCAACATTCAGTACTTC.

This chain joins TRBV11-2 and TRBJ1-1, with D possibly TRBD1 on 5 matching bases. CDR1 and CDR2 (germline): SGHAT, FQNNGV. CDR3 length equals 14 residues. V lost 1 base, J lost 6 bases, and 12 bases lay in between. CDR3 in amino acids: CASSLGTVGAEAFF. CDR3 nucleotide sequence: TGTGCCAGCAGCTTAGGTACTGTGGGGGCTGAAGCTTTCTTT.

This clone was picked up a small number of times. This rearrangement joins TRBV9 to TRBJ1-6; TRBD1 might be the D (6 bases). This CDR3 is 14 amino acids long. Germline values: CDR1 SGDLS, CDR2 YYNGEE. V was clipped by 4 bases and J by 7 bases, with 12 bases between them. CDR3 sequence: CASSYRQANSPLHF. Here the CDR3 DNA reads TGTGCCAGCAGCTACAGACAGGCGAATTCACCCCTCCACTTT.

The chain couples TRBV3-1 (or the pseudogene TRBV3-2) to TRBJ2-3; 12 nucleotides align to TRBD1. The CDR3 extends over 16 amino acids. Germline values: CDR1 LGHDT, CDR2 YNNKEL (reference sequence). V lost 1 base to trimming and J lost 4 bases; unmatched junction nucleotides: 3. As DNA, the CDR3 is TGTGCCAGCAGCCAAGGAGGGACAGGGGGCGCAGATACGCAGTATTTT. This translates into CASSQGGTGGADTQYF.

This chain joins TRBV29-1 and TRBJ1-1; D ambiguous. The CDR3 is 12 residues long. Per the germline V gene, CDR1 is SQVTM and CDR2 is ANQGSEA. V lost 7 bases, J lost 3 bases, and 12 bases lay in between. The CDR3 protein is CSGFRSHTEAFF. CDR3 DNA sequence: TGCAGCGGTTTTCGGAGTCACACTGAAGCTTTCTTT.

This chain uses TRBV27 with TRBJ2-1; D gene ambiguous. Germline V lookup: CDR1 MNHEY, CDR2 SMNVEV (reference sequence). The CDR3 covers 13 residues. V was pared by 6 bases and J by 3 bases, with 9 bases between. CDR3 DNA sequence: TGTGCCAGCAGGGGCCCCTACTACAATGAGCAGTTCTTC. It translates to CASRGPYYNEQFF.

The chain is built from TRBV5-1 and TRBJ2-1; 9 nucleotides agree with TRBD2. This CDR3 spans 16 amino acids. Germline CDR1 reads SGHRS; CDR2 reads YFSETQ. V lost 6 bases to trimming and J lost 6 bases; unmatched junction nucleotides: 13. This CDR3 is CASNPGGGLAINEQFF. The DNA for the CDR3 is TGCGCCAGCAATCCCGGAGGGGGACTAGCAATCAATGAGCAGTTCTTC.

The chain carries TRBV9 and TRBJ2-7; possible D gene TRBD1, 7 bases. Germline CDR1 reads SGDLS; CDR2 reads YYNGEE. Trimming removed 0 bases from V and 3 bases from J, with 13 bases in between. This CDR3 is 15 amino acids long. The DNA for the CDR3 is TGTGCCAGCAGCGTAGATCAGGGGGGTTACTACGAGCAGTACTTC. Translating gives CASSVDQGGYYEQYF.

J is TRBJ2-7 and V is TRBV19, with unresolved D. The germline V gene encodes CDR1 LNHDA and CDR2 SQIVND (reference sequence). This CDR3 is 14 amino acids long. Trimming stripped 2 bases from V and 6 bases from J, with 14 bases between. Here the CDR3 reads CASSIKLGPIEQYF. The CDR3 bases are TGTGCCAGTAGTATAAAGCTGGGCCCCATCGAGCAGTACTTC.

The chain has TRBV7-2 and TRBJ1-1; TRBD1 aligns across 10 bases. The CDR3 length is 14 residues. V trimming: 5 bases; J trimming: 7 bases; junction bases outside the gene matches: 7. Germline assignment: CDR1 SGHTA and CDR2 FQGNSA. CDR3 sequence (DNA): TGTGCCAGCAGCGGAAGACAGGGGGCGTTTGAAGCTTTCTTT. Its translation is CASSGRQGAFEAFF.

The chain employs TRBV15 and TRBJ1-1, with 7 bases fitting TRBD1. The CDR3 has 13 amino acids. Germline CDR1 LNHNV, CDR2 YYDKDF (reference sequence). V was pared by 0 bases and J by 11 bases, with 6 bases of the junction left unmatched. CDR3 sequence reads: CATSRDRQGVAFF. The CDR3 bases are TGTGCCACCAGCAGAGATAGGCAGGGGGTGGCTTTCTTT.

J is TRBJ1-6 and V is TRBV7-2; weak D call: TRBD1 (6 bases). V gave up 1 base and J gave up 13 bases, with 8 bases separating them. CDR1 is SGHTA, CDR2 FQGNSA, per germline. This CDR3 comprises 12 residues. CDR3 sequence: CASSLEGGPLHF. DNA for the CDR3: TGTGCCAGCAGCTTAGAGGGGGGTCCCCTCCACTTT.

The CDR3 sequence is CASSLWTVLSPLHF. The DNA for the CDR3 is TGTGCCAGCAGCTTATGGACAGTTCTTTCACCCCTCCACTTT. The chain has TRBV5-6 and TRBJ1-6, with D perhaps matching TRBD1 (6 bases). Trimming left V 2 bases short and J 9 bases short, with 12 bases between. Per the germline V gene, CDR1 is SGHDT and CDR2 is YYEEEE. The CDR3 spans 14 residues.

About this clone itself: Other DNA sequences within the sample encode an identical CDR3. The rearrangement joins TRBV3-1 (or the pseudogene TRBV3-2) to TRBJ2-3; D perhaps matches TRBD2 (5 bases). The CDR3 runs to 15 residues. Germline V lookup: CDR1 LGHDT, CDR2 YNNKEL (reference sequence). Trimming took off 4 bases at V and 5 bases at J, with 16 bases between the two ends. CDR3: CASSRSGRLGDTQYF. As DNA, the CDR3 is TGTGCCAGCAGCCGGAGTGGGAGACTGGGAGATACGCAGTATTTT.

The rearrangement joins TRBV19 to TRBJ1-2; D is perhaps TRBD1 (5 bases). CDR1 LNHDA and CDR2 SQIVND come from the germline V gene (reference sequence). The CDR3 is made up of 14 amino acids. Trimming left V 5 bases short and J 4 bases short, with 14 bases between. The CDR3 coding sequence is TGTGCCAGTAGTGACGTCGAGGGGCGCTATGGCTACACCTTC. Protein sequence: CASSDVEGRYGYTF.

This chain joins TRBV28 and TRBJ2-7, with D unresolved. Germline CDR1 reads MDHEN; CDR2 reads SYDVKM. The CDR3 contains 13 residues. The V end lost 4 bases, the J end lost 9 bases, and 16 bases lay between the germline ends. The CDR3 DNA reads TGTGCCAGCAGTTCCTTACAAGGAGTGAGGCAGTACTTC. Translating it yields CASSSLQGVRQYF. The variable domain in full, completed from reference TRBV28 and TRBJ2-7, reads DVKVTQSSRYLVKRTGEKVFLECVQDMDHENMFWYRQDPGLGLRLIYFSYDVKMKEKGDIPEGYSVSREKKERFSLILESASTNQTSMYLCASSSLQGVRQYFGPGTRLTVT.

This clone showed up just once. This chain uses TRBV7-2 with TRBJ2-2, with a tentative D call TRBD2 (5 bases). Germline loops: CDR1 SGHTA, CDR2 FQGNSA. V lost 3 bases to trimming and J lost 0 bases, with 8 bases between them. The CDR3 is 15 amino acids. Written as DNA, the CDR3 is TGTGCCAGCAGCTTCAAACTAGCGAACACCGGGGAGCTGTTTTTT. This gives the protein CASSFKLANTGELFF.

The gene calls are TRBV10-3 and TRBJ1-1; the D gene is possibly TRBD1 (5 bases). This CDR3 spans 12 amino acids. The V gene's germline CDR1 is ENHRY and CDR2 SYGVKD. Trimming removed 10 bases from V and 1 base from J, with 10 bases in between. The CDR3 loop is CATWDQNTEAFF. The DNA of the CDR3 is TGTGCCACCTGGGACCAGAACACTGAAGCTTTCTTT.

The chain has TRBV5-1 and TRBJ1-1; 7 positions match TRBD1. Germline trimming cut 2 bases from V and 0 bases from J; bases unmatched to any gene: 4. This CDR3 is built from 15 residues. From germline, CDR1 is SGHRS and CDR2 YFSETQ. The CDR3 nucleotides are TGCGCCAGCAGCTTACGACAGGGCATGAACACTGAAGCTTTCTTT. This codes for CASSLRQGMNTEAFF.

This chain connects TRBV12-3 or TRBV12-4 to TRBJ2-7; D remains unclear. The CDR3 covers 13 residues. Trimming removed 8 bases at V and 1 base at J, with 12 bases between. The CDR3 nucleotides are TGTGCCAGCGCAACAAGGCTGTCCTACGAGCAGTACTTC. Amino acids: CASATRLSYEQYF.

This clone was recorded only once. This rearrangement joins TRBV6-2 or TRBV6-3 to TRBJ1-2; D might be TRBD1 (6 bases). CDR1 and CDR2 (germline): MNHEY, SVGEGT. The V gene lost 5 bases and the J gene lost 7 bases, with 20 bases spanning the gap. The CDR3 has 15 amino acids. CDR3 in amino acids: CASSQGRGRGIGYTF. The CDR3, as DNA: TGTGCCAGCAGTCAAGGACGGGGTAGGGGGATTGGCTACACCTTC.

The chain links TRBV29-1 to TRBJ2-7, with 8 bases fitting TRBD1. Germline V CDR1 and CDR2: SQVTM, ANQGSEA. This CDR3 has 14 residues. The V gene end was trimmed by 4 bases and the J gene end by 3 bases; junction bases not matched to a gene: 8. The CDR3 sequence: CSVGEQGGFYEQYF. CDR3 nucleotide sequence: TGCAGCGTTGGGGAACAGGGGGGATTCTACGAGCAGTACTTC.

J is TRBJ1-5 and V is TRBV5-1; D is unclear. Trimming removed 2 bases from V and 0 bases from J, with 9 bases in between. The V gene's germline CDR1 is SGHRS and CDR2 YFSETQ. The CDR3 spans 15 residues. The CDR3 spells CASSLDTFSNQPQHF. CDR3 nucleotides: TGCGCCAGCAGCTTAGACACATTTAGCAATCAGCCCCAGCATTTT.

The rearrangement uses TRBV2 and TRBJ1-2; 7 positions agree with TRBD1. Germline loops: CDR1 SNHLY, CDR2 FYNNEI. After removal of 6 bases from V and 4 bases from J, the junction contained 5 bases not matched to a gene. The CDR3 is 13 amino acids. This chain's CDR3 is CASRTGQSYGYTF. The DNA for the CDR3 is TGTGCCAGCAGGACGGGACAGTCCTATGGCTACACCTTC.